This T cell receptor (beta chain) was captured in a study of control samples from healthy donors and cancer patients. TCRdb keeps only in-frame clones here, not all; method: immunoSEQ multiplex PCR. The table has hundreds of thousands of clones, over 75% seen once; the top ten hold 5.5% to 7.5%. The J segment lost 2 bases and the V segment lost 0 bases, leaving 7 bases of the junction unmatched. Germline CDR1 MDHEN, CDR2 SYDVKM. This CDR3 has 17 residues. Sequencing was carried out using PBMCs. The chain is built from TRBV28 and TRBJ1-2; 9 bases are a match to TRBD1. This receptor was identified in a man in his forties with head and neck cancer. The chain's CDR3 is CASSLWGRQGGNYGYTF. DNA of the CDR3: TGTGCCAGCAGTTTATGGGGACGACAGGGGGGGAACTATGGCTACACCTTC.